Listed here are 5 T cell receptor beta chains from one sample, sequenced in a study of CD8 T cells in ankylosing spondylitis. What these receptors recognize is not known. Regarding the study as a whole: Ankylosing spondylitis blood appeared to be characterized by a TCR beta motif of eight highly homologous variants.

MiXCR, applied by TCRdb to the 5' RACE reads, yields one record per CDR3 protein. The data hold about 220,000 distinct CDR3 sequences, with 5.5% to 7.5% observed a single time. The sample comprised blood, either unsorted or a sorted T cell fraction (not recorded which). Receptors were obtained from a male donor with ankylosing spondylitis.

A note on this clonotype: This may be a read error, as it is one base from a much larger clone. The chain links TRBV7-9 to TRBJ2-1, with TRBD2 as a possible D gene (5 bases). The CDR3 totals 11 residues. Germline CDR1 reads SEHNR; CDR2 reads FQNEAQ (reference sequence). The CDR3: CTSSFGIEQFF. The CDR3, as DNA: TGTACCAGCAGCTTCGGGATCGAGCAGTTCTTC.

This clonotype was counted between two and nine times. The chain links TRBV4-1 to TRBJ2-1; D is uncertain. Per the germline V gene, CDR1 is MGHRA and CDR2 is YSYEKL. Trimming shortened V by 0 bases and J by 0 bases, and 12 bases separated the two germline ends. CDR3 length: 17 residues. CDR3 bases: TGCGCCAGCAGCCAAGATCTAGAGGTTAGCTCCTACAATGAGCAGTTCTTC. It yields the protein CASSQDLEVSSYNEQFF.

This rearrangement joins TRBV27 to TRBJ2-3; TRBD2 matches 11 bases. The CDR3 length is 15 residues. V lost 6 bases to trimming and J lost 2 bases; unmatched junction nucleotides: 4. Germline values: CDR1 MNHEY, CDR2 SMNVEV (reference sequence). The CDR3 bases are TGTGCCAGCAGGGTACTAGCGGGGGCCACAGATACGCAGTATTTT. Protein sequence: CASRVLAGATDTQYF.

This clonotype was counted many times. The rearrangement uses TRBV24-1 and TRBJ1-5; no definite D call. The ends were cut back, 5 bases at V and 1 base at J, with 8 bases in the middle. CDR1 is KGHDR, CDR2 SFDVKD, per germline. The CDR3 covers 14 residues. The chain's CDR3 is CATSGSASNQPQHF. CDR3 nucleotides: TGTGCCACCAGTGGGTCAGCAAGCAATCAGCCCCAGCATTTT.

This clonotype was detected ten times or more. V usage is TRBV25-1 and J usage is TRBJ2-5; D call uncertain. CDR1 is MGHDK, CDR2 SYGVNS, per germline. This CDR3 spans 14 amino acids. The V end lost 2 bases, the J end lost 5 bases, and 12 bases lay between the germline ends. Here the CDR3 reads CASSEHDHMETQYF. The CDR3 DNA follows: TGTGCCAGCAGTGAACACGATCATATGGAGACCCAGTACTTC.